A single sample gave rise to the 21 T cell receptor beta chains below, sequenced in a study of blood T cell repertoires in COVID-19. Only in-frame clones appear in the TCRdb table, and some are missing; sequencing was by immunoSEQ multiplex PCR. The table records about 240,000 clones, about 86% of them present only once. The sequencing input was peripheral blood. Receptors originate from a woman in her fifties or sixties with COVID-19, enrolled during active disease.

The chain employs TRBV9 and TRBJ1-2, with D unclear. CDR1 is SGDLS, CDR2 YYNGEE, per germline. With 0 bases removed from V and 7 bases from J, the gap between germline ends came to 16 bases. This CDR3 is 15 amino acids long. This CDR3 is CASSVGGPPASGYTF. CDR3 in DNA: TGTGCCAGCAGCGTAGGAGGGCCGCCCGCCAGTGGCTACACCTTC.

The chain uses TRBV9 and TRBJ1-1; no clear D gene. V was shortened by 1 base and J by 3 bases, with 7 bases between the two germline ends. CDR1 is SGDLS and CDR2 is YYNGEE in the germline V gene. This CDR3 is 13 amino acids long. The CDR3 sequence is CASSVQRDTEAFF. The CDR3 nucleotides read TGTGCCAGCAGCGTACAGAGGGACACTGAAGCTTTCTTT.

The genes are TRBV6-1 and TRBJ2-3; D perhaps matches TRBD1 (5 bases). The CDR3 totals 15 residues. The ends were cut back, 5 bases at V and 3 bases at J, with 15 bases in the middle. Germline V CDR1 and CDR2: MNHNS, SASEGT. The CDR3 nucleotides are TGTGCCAGCAGTTCAGGCAGGGAAAGGACAGATACGCAGTATTTT. This encodes CASSSGRERTDTQYF.

The V and J genes are TRBV10-3 and TRBJ2-5; 12 nucleotides line up with TRBD1. Germline V lookup: CDR1 ENHRY, CDR2 SYGVKD. After removal of 6 bases from V and 5 bases from J, the junction contained 4 bases not matched to a gene. CDR3 length: 14 amino acids. The chain's CDR3 is CAIRGQGARETQYF. CDR3 nucleotide sequence: TGTGCCATCAGGGGACAGGGGGCGCGGGAGACCCAGTACTTC.

The sample holds one count of this clone. The genes are TRBV7-2 and TRBJ2-1, with D maybe TRBD2 (7 bases). The CDR3 consists of 15 residues. The ends were cut back, 4 bases at V and 9 bases at J, with 19 bases in the middle. The germline V gene encodes CDR1 SGHTA and CDR2 FQGNSA. The CDR3 DNA is TGTGCCAGCAGCTCCAAGGGGGGGGTAGTGGGTGAGCAGTTCTTC. Its protein is CASSSKGGVVGEQFF.

The rearrangement links TRBV4-1 to TRBJ1-5; D gene ambiguous. CDR1 MGHRA and CDR2 YSYEKL come from the germline V gene. The CDR3 sequence is 13 residues long. V lost 5 bases and J lost 4, with 9 bases in between. The CDR3 region has the DNA TGCGCCAGCAGCTTACAGCAAAATCAGCCCCAGCATTTT. Encoded protein: CASSLQQNQPQHF.

The chain links TRBV24-1 to TRBJ1-5, with 8 bases aligning to TRBD1. The ends lost 9 bases at V and 8 bases at J; junction bases unmatched: 8. Per germline, CDR1 KGHDR and CDR2 SFDVKD. The CDR3 is made up of 13 amino acids. CDR3 sequence (DNA): TGTGCCACCTGTCAGGGGGCGGCTGAGCCCCAGCATTTT. It is translated as CATCQGAAEPQHF.

J is TRBJ2-7 and V is TRBV2, with TRBD1 identical over 8 bases. V lost 5 bases, J lost 3 bases, and 9 bases stayed unmatched. This CDR3 comprises 15 residues. Germline V gene lookup returns CDR1 SNHLY and CDR2 FYNNEI. This CDR3 is CASSPDRAAFYEQYV. The CDR3 DNA reads TGTGCCAGCAGTCCGGACAGGGCCGCGTTCTACGAGCAGTACGTC.

There are a few counts of this clone. The chain joins TRBV7-7 to TRBJ2-5; TRBD1 is a possible D gene (6 bases). The CDR3 loop spans 15 amino acids. V was pared by 7 bases and J by 5 bases, with 20 bases between. From germline, CDR1 is SSHAT and CDR2 FNYEAQ (reference sequence). CDR3 sequence: CASTRGQTFGETQYF. CDR3 coding DNA: TGTGCCAGCACCCGGGGACAAACCTTTGGGGAGACCCAGTACTTC.

The chain combines TRBV11-2 with TRBJ1-1; 7 positions agree with TRBD1. This CDR3 comprises 14 residues. Germline CDR1 is SGHAT and CDR2 is FQNNGV. J lost 1 base, V lost 2 bases, and 1 base had no gene match. CDR3 sequence (DNA): TGTGCCAGCAGCTTAAGGACAGGGAACACTGAAGCTTTCTTT. Its translation: CASSLRTGNTEAFF.

The V call is TRBV19, the J call TRBJ1-2; 9 bases are a match to TRBD1. Per germline, CDR1 LNHDA and CDR2 SQIVND (reference sequence). This CDR3 is built from 16 residues. Unmatched junction bases numbered 5, after V lost 3 bases and J lost 0 bases. CDR3 bases: TGTGCCAGTAGTATCCTCCGGACAGGGGCTAACTATGGCTACACCTTC. This sequence encodes CASSILRTGANYGYTF.

The chain is built from TRBV12-5 and TRBJ1-2; tentative D call: TRBD1 (5 bases). The length of the CDR3 is 14 residues. Germline V CDR1 and CDR2: LGHNT, FRNRAP. Trimming removed 6 bases at V and 4 bases at J, with 15 bases between. The CDR3 coding sequence is TGTGCTAGTGGCGACAGTCGGGCTCTCTATGGCTACACCTTC. Translating gives CASGDSRALYGYTF.

The CDR3 here is CSVKDGLQETQYF. CDR3 coding DNA: TGCAGCGTAAAGGACGGACTACAAGAGACCCAGTACTTC. This chain links TRBV29-1 with TRBJ2-5, with D possibly being TRBD2 (6 bases). CDR1 and CDR2 (germline): SQVTM, ANQGSEA. The CDR3 contains 13 residues. Deletions cut 6 bases from V and 2 bases from J, with 13 bases between.

This chain joins TRBV27 and TRBJ1-2; D not certain. The CDR3 sequence is 13 residues long. CDR1 is MNHEY and CDR2 is SMNVEV in the germline V gene (reference sequence). V dropped 3 bases and J dropped 1 base, with 6 bases sitting between them. CDR3 loop: CASSFNGNYGYTF. The CDR3 bases are TGTGCCAGCAGTTTCAACGGTAACTATGGCTACACCTTC.

This chain uses TRBV14 with TRBJ2-3, with 8 bases identical to TRBD2. This CDR3 has 13 amino acids. Germline V gene sequence: CDR1 SGHDN, CDR2 FVKESK. The J segment lost 6 bases and the V segment lost 4 bases, leaving 3 bases of the junction unmatched. The CDR3 reads CASSLPGGDTQYF. The CDR3 DNA reads as TGTGCCAGCAGCCTGCCGGGGGGGGATACGCAGTATTTT.

This sequence joins TRBV6-5 and TRBJ2-1; D unclear. The germline V and J ends were trimmed by 8 bases and 9 bases, with 14 bases remaining between them. The CDR3 consists of 12 residues. CDR1 and CDR2 (germline): MNHEY, SVGAGI. The DNA of the CDR3 is TGTGCCAGCGGGCCCAGTCTTCTTGAGCAGTTCTTC. It translates to CASGPSLLEQFF.

This chain connects TRBV7-2 to TRBJ2-7; D is uncertain. There are 16 residues in the CDR3. Trimming took off 2 bases at V and 0 bases at J, with 14 bases between the two ends. Germline CDR1 SGHTA, CDR2 FQGNSA. This CDR3 reads CASSLTTTQTSYEQYF. The CDR3 bases are TGTGCCAGCAGCTTAACCACGACTCAAACCTCCTACGAGCAGTACTTC.

The V call is TRBV4-3, the J call TRBJ1-2; D remains unclear. The CDR3 covers 17 residues. Trimming removed 0 bases from V and 7 bases from J, with 21 bases in between. Germline V gene data show CDR1 as LGHNA and CDR2 as YSLEER. The CDR3 DNA reads TGCGCCAGCAGCCAAGAAAGCCTACAGCACCATCCCTCTGGCTACACCTTC. Its translation: CASSQESLQHHPSGYTF.

The CDR3 DNA reads as TGTGCCAGCAGCCTAGGTGGCGGGGGGGTTTCGAACACCGGGGAGCTGTTTTTT. It translates to CASSLGGGGVSNTGELFF. This chain joins TRBV9 and TRBJ2-2; TRBD2 aligns across 9 bases. V lost 4 bases, J lost 0 bases, and 10 bases stayed unmatched. Germline CDR1 and CDR2: SGDLS and YYNGEE. This CDR3 is 18 amino acids long.

J is TRBJ1-2 and V is TRBV13; D is uncertain. This CDR3 has 13 residues. Germline CDR1 is PRHDT and CDR2 is FYEKMQ (reference sequence). Trimming shortened V by 3 bases and J by 4 bases, and 9 bases separated the two germline ends. The CDR3 bases are TGTGCCAGCAGCTTGGGCAGCCGCTATGGCTACACCTTC. Amino acids: CASSLGSRYGYTF.

The chain links TRBV27 to TRBJ1-4, with D perhaps TRBD1 (6 bases). V dropped 10 bases and J dropped 7 bases, with 22 bases sitting between them. The length of the CDR3 is 15 residues. The V gene's germline CDR1 is MNHEY and CDR2 SMNVEV (reference sequence). CDR3 in DNA: TGTGCCACCAAGGGGGTAGGGGATAGGGGTGAAAAACTGTTTTTT. Amino acid sequence: CATKGVGDRGEKLFF. Based on the CDR3 plus reference TRBV27 and TRBJ1-4, the full variable domain is EAQVTQNPRYLITVTGKKLTVTCSQNMNHEYMSWYRQDPGLGLRQIYYSMNVEVTDKGDVPEGYKVSRKEKRNFPLILESPSPNQTSLYFCATKGVGDRGEKLFFGSGTQLSVL.